The 25 T cell receptor beta chains presented below share a single source sample, sequenced in a study of blood T cell repertoires in COVID-19. Using immunoSEQ multiplex PCR, the repertoire was profiled, and TCRdb retains in-frame clones only, with some absent. The table lists roughly 72,000 clones, 75% to 85% of them singletons. Sequencing input: peripheral blood. The receptors were sampled from a woman aged 80 or over with active or convalescent COVID-19.

The rearrangement joins TRBV7-9 to TRBJ2-3, with 7 bases lining up with TRBD2. With 1 base clipped from V and 2 bases from J, the junction kept 12 bases outside the gene matches. CDR3 length: 18 residues. From germline, CDR1 is SEHNR and CDR2 FQNEAQ (reference sequence). The CDR3 region is CASSLVVRASGNTDTQYF. The CDR3 nucleotides read TGTGCCAGCAGCTTAGTCGTGCGGGCTAGCGGAAACACAGATACGCAGTATTTT.

This clone was observed a handful of times. The chain uses TRBV28 and TRBJ1-3; unclear D gene. V lost 5 bases, J lost 4 bases, and 15 bases lay in between. This CDR3 contains 15 residues. Germline V gene sequence: CDR1 MDHEN, CDR2 SYDVKM. CDR3: CASSPTRLRGNTIYF. The CDR3 DNA is TGTGCCAGCAGTCCCACACGATTGAGGGGAAACACCATATATTTT.

The V call is TRBV2, the J call TRBJ1-2; tentative D call: TRBD1 (6 bases). Germline CDR1 is SNHLY and CDR2 is FYNNEI. Trimming cost V 8 bases and J 4 bases, with 14 bases left between them. This CDR3 spans 13 amino acids. The CDR3 reads CASSLQGAYGYTF. DNA of the CDR3: TGTGCCAGCTCGCTACAGGGAGCCTATGGCTACACCTTC.

The J gene is TRBJ1-2, the V gene TRBV12-3 or TRBV12-4, with D perhaps TRBD1 (6 bases). V was pared by 4 bases and J by 9 bases, with 15 bases between. The CDR3 is 13 amino acids. CDR3 sequence (DNA): TGTGCCAGCAGTTCTCAAACAGGGAATCGCTACACCTTC. This gives the protein CASSSQTGNRYTF.

The chain recombines TRBV28 with TRBJ1-2, with TRBD1 matching 9 bases. Germline assignment: CDR1 MDHEN and CDR2 SYDVKM. With 6 bases clipped from V and 8 bases from J, the junction kept 16 bases outside the gene matches. CDR3 length equals 16 residues. The CDR3 reads CASRTAGQGGKRGYTF. Written as DNA, the CDR3 is TGTGCCAGCAGGACCGCGGGACAGGGAGGGAAGAGGGGCTACACCTTC.

The chain joins TRBV7-2 to TRBJ2-7; D remains ambiguous. Germline lookup yields CDR1 SGHTA and CDR2 FQGNSA. V lost 4 bases and J 4 bases, leaving 20 bases between the germline ends. CDR3 length: 16 residues. CDR3 sequence: CASSSSLSLSEYEQYF. The CDR3 DNA sequence: TGTGCCAGCAGCTCTTCGTTATCGCTATCCGAATACGAGCAGTACTTC.

The rearrangement joins TRBV5-4 to TRBJ2-1; 7 nucleotides agree with TRBD1. The CDR3 is 16 residues long. Germline V lookup: CDR1 SGHNT, CDR2 YYREEE (reference sequence). The ends lost 4 bases at V and 4 bases at J; junction bases unmatched: 11. The CDR3 loop is CASSHLRTGPYNEQFF. Written as DNA, the CDR3 is TGTGCCAGCAGCCACTTGCGGACAGGACCTTACAATGAGCAGTTCTTC.

The chain joins TRBV9 to TRBJ2-5; no clear D. V lost 1 base and J 2 bases, leaving 9 bases between the germline ends. The CDR3 length is 14 residues. CDR1 and CDR2 from the germline V gene are SGDLS and YYNGEE. The CDR3 sequence is CASSVLGRQETQYF. The CDR3 DNA reads TGTGCCAGCAGCGTACTTGGCAGACAAGAGACCCAGTACTTC.

V gene TRBV19 combines with J gene TRBJ1-5; D gene ambiguous. Germline CDR1 LNHDA, CDR2 SQIVND (reference sequence). The CDR3 sequence is 14 residues long. V was pared by 5 bases and J by 2 bases, with 10 bases between. CDR3 amino acids: CASSLSQGNQPQHF. CDR3 coding DNA: TGTGCCAGTAGTCTCTCGCAGGGCAATCAGCCCCAGCATTTT.

In this sample, this clone turned up a few times. The chain combines TRBV5-1 with TRBJ1-1, with D perhaps TRBD1 (6 bases). The CDR3 consists of 18 residues. CDR1 and CDR2 (germline): SGHRS, YFSETQ. Between the trimmed V and J ends, which lost 4 bases and 0 bases, there was a span of 22 bases. In DNA form, the CDR3 reads TGCGCCAGCAGCAGAGGAATACAGGGTGGCCTAATGAACACTGAAGCTTTCTTT. Translated, it gives CASSRGIQGGLMNTEAFF.

The chain employs TRBV19 and TRBJ2-1; 7 positions match TRBD1. CDR1 and CDR2 (germline): LNHDA, SQIVND (reference sequence). CDR3 length equals 15 residues. Germline trimming cut 3 bases from V and 4 bases from J; bases unmatched to any gene: 6. The CDR3 DNA follows: TGTGCCAGTAGTATCCCGGGGACAGCTTACAATGAGCAGTTCTTC. This translates into CASSIPGTAYNEQFF.

The chain carries TRBV28 and TRBJ2-4, with a possible D match to TRBD2 (6 bases). V lost 3 bases and J 0 bases, leaving 15 bases between the germline ends. CDR1 and CDR2 from the germline V gene are MDHEN and SYDVKM. The CDR3 covers 17 residues. The DNA of the CDR3 is TGTGCCAGCAGTTTTATACTACTAGCAATAGCCAAAAACATTCAGTACTTC. Protein product: CASSFILLAIAKNIQYF.

V and J are TRBV30 and TRBJ1-3, with TRBD1 as a possible D gene (6 bases). The CDR3 is 13 amino acids. Germline values: CDR1 GTSNPN, CDR2 SVGIG (reference sequence). The ends were cut back, 4 bases at V and 6 bases at J, with 13 bases in the middle. The CDR3 bases are TGTGCCTGGACCAAAAGGACAGCAAACACCATATATTTT. Its protein is CAWTKRTANTIYF.

J is TRBJ1-2 and V is TRBV7-9, with no clear D. CDR1 is SEHNR, CDR2 FQNEAQ, per germline (reference sequence). The V end was cut by 5 bases, the J end by 3 bases, with 13 bases between. This CDR3 is built from 14 residues. Here the CDR3 reads CASSDNSKDYGYTF. In nucleotides, the CDR3 is TGTGCCAGCAGCGACAACAGCAAGGACTATGGCTACACCTTC.

V and J are TRBV11-3 and TRBJ2-1; 9 positions match TRBD1. There are 16 residues in the CDR3. V was pared by 0 bases and J by 3 bases, with 3 bases of the junction left unmatched. The germline CDR1 and CDR2 sequences are SGHNT and YENEEA. CDR3 coding DNA: TGTGCCAGCAGCTTAGATGGGACAGGGCTCTACAATGAGCAGTTCTTC. Its protein product is CASSLDGTGLYNEQFF.

V gene TRBV7-2 combines with J gene TRBJ2-3; tentative D call: TRBD2 (6 bases). There are 16 residues in the CDR3. CDR1 SGHTA and CDR2 FQGNSA come from the germline V gene. Trimming took off 2 bases at V and 0 bases at J, with 12 bases between the two ends. The CDR3 DNA reads TGTGCCAGCAGCTTATTCCACGGGGGTAGCACAGATACGCAGTATTTT. As protein: CASSLFHGGSTDTQYF.

This chain links TRBV7-2 with TRBJ1-2, with TRBD1 identical over 8 bases. V shed 5 bases and J 7 bases; nucleotides not matched to a gene: 9. The length of the CDR3 is 14 residues. CDR1 is SGHTA and CDR2 is FQGNSA in the germline V gene. CDR3 sequence reads: CASSPRGQGGGYTF. The CDR3 DNA reads as TGTGCCAGCAGCCCGAGAGGACAGGGTGGTGGCTACACCTTC.

J is TRBJ2-3 and V is TRBV6-2 or TRBV6-3; 12 bases fit TRBD2. V gave up 4 bases and J gave up 3 bases; unmatched junction bases: 11. The CDR3 contains 18 residues. CDR1 and CDR2 from the germline V gene are MNHEY and SVGEGT. For the CDR3, the DNA is TGTGCCAGCAGTTTCTCTAGCGGGGGGGACTTTCGGACAGATACGCAGTATTTT. Amino acid sequence: CASSFSSGGDFRTDTQYF.

There are a few counts of this clone. The chain is built from TRBV7-2 and TRBJ2-2; possible D gene TRBD2, 6 bases. Germline CDR1 SGHTA, CDR2 FQGNSA. V gave up 7 bases and J gave up 2 bases, with 14 bases separating them. This CDR3 has 15 amino acids. CDR3 bases: TGTGCCAGCACTCAAACGGCGGGAAACACCGGGGAGCTGTTTTTT. Its translation: CASTQTAGNTGELFF.

CDR3 loop: CASRRGDRLDEQYF. In DNA, the CDR3 is TGTGCCAGCCGCCGCGGGGATAGGTTAGACGAGCAGTACTTC. The chain employs TRBV21-1 and TRBJ2-7; the table's D call, TRBD2, was not checked against the DNA. TRBV21-1 is a pseudogene segment. The CDR3 runs to 14 residues.

This chain uses TRBV20-1 with TRBJ2-1; TRBD2 matches at 10 bases. CDR1 and CDR2 from the germline V gene are DFQATT and SNEGSKA (reference sequence). The trim removed 3 bases at V and 0 bases at J, leaving 8 bases unmatched. The CDR3 has 17 amino acids. The CDR3 bases are TGCAGTGCTAGTGAGCTAGCGGGGGCGAGCTCCTACAATGAGCAGTTCTTC. Translation gives CSASELAGASSYNEQFF.

This chain connects TRBV10-3 to TRBJ1-2; TRBD1 agrees at 9 bases. J gave up 7 bases and V 9 bases, and 9 bases lay outside the gene matches. Germline assignment: CDR1 ENHRY and CDR2 SYGVKD. The CDR3 has 13 amino acids. Here the CDR3 reads CAIRDRDSPGYTF. The CDR3 DNA follows: TGTGCCATAAGGGACAGGGACAGCCCTGGCTACACCTTC.

The chain links TRBV5-1 to TRBJ2-7; 7 bases are a match to TRBD1. Germline V gene data show CDR1 as SGHRS and CDR2 as YFSETQ. This CDR3 spans 14 amino acids. The V gene end was trimmed by 1 base and the J gene end by 3 bases; junction bases not matched to a gene: 4. As DNA, the CDR3 is TGCGCCAGCAGCTTGTGGCCAGGGGGCTACGAGCAGTACTTC. It translates to CASSLWPGGYEQYF.

The chain is built from TRBV3-1 (or the pseudogene TRBV3-2) and TRBJ1-5, with a tentative D call TRBD1 (6 bases). CDR1 is LGHDT, CDR2 YNNKEL, per germline (reference sequence). V was trimmed by 1 base and J by 0 bases, leaving 7 bases between them. CDR3 length: 15 amino acids. CDR3 loop: CASSQGDTSNQPQHF. The DNA of the CDR3 is TGTGCCAGCAGCCAAGGGGACACTAGCAATCAGCCCCAGCATTTT.

This rearrangement joins TRBV2 to TRBJ1-3; D call uncertain. CDR1 is SNHLY, CDR2 FYNNEI, per germline. Trimming cost V 5 bases and J 3 bases, with 8 bases left between them. The CDR3 runs 13 residues. CDR3 protein: CASSSAVGNTIYF. CDR3 nucleotides: TGTGCCAGCAGTTCTGCGGTTGGAAACACCATATATTTT.